The 10 T cell receptor beta chains reported below all come from one sample, sequenced in a study of early stage breast cancer tumors. Repertoires were generated with immunoSEQ multiplex PCR, while TCRdb's copy carries only in-frame clones and drops some. The sample consists of about 58,000 clones, more than 60% of them appearing once. The sequenced sample was blood. These receptor sequences come from a person aged 25-39 years with breast cancer.

The V and J genes are TRBV5-6 and TRBJ1-1, with D tentatively TRBD1 (5 bases). CDR1 is SGHDT, CDR2 YYEEEE, per germline. CDR3 length equals 13 residues. With 3 bases removed from V and 5 bases from J, the gap between germline ends came to 11 bases. CDR3 DNA: TGTGCCAGCAGCTGGACTCCAGGGACTGAAGCTTTCTTT. Translated: CASSWTPGTEAFF.

CDR3 region: CASSLGQGANTGELFF. CDR3 nucleotides: TGTGCCAGCAGCTTAGGACAGGGGGCAAACACCGGGGAGCTGTTTTTT. The chain employs TRBV13 and TRBJ2-2, with 9 bases aligning to TRBD1. Germline loops: CDR1 PRHDT, CDR2 FYEKMQ (reference sequence). CDR3 size: 16 residues. J was trimmed by 2 bases and V by 0 bases; bases with no gene match: 1.

This clone was seen just once. This chain uses TRBV5-6 with TRBJ2-7; no firm D call. Germline values: CDR1 SGHDT, CDR2 YYEEEE. The CDR3 loop spans 13 amino acids. Trimming pared 2 bases from V and 3 bases from J, leaving 9 bases between. CDR3 coding DNA: TGTGCCAGCAGCTTTGAGGACCGCTACGAGCAGTACTTC. Amino acid sequence: CASSFEDRYEQYF.

The rearrangement links TRBV28 to TRBJ1-2; the D gene is possibly TRBD1 (6 bases). The germline V gene has CDR1 MDHEN and CDR2 SYDVKM. The CDR3 totals 16 residues. Trimming pared 2 bases from V and 4 bases from J, leaving 17 bases between. The CDR3 DNA is TGTGCCAGCAGTTTAGCCGAAATCGGACAGAGCTATGGCTACACCTTC. Translated, it gives CASSLAEIGQSYGYTF.

The chain uses TRBV30 and TRBJ2-2; TRBD2 matches 10 bases. Trimming took 1 base from V and 5 from J; bases not matched to a gene: 4. There are 15 residues in the CDR3. Germline V gene sequence: CDR1 GTSNPN, CDR2 SVGIG (reference sequence). CDR3 sequence (DNA): TGTGCCTGGAGTGGGGGACTAGCGCGGACCGGGGAGCTGTTTTTT. The encoded protein is CAWSGGLARTGELFF.

The chain joins TRBV5-1 to TRBJ2-5, with 10 nucleotides matching TRBD1. The trim removed 5 bases at V and 5 bases at J, leaving 3 bases unmatched. The length of the CDR3 is 13 residues. Germline lookup yields CDR1 SGHRS and CDR2 YFSETQ. CDR3 in DNA: TGCGCCAGCAGGACAGGGGGCCGGGAGACCCAGTACTTC. Residues: CASRTGGRETQYF.

The chain has TRBV4-3 and TRBJ1-4; TRBD1 is a possible D gene (6 bases). The CDR3 consists of 14 residues. Germline CDR1 LGHNA, CDR2 YSLEER. Trimming shortened V by 5 bases and J by 8 bases, and 15 bases separated the two germline ends. The CDR3 region has the DNA TGCGCCAGCAGCTCACAGGGTTTCGGGGAAAAACTGTTTTTT. Its protein is CASSSQGFGEKLFF.

The V gene is TRBV30, the J gene TRBJ1-1; no reliable D call. Germline V CDR1 and CDR2: GTSNPN, SVGIG (reference sequence). The CDR3 is 14 amino acids. V was shortened by 4 bases and J by 0 bases, with 12 bases between the two germline ends. The CDR3 DNA reads TGTGCCTGGACCGGCCCGGCGATGAACACTGAAGCTTTCTTT. It is translated as CAWTGPAMNTEAFF.

In its sample, this clone was seen once. The rearrangement joins TRBV7-2 to TRBJ2-3; D gene unclear. CDR3 size: 14 residues. In germline, CDR1 is SGHTA, CDR2 FQGNSA. V was pared by 8 bases and J by 4 bases, with 16 bases between. The CDR3 here is CASAWQIPPDTQYF. The CDR3 DNA follows: TGTGCCAGCGCTTGGCAGATACCGCCAGATACGCAGTATTTT.

The chain combines TRBV19 with TRBJ2-1; 9 bases line up with TRBD2. CDR1 is LNHDA and CDR2 is SQIVND in the germline V gene (reference sequence). V shed 2 bases and J 6 bases; nucleotides not matched to a gene: 14. CDR3 length: 18 residues. The CDR3 sequence is CASSISLAGPLVGNEQFF. In DNA form, the CDR3 reads TGTGCCAGTAGTATAAGCCTAGCGGGGCCCCTAGTCGGCAATGAGCAGTTCTTC.